This passage covers 26 T cell receptor beta chains from one sample sequenced in a study of tumor-infiltrating lymphocytes in oesophageal squamous cell carcinoma (dated by TCRdb to the mid-2010s). The method behind the library was PCR. TCRdb records Illumina HiSeq 2000 as the sequencer. The public sequencing data were trimmed at Q25 with fastp and processed into clonotypes with MiXCR by TCRdb, which kept only in-frame beta chains. For every CDR3 protein sequence, its rows merge into one entry that carries the most common genes and DNA. The sample table contains 20,000 or so distinct CDR3 sequences; only one count was recorded for 40% to 50% of them. Approximately 41% of the sample lies in the top ten. Sequencing was carried out using esophageal tumor tissue. These receptors were taken from a male donor with esophageal squamous cell carcinoma.

The genes are TRBV7-3 and TRBJ2-6; D possibly uses TRBD1 or TRBD2 (5 bases each). The CDR3 runs to 18 residues. V was trimmed by 5 bases and J by 1 base, leaving 18 bases between them. Germline V gene lookup returns CDR1 SGHTA and CDR2 FQGTGA. CDR3 in amino acids: CASSGSGTHTSGANVLTF. CDR3 coding DNA: TGTGCCAGCAGCGGATCCGGGACCCATACTTCTGGGGCCAACGTCCTGACTTTC. Variable domain in full (rest from reference TRBV7-3 and TRBJ2-6): GAGVSQTPSNKVTEKGKYVELRCDPISGHTALYWYRQSLGQGPEFLIYFQGTGAADDSGLPNDRFFAVRPEGSVSTLKIQRTERGDSAVYLCASSGSGTHTSGANVLTFGAGSRLTVL.

The chain uses TRBV7-6 and TRBJ2-5; the match to TRBD2 covers 11 bases. The closer fit of TRBJ2-7 to the DNA end suggests the J call may be wrong. There are 17 residues in the CDR3. The V gene's germline CDR1 is SGHVS and CDR2 FNYEAQ. The CDR3 coding sequence is TGTGCCAGCAGCTTAGCGCAGGGTAGCGGGAGGGTATACGAGCAGTACTTC. Translation: CASSLAQGSGRVYEQYF.

The chain carries TRBV7-9 and TRBJ1-2; D remains unclear. Trimming removed 6 bases from V and 4 bases from J, with 15 bases in between. CDR3 length: 14 residues. The germline CDR1 and CDR2 sequences are SEHNR and FQNEAQ (reference sequence). CDR3 in amino acids: CASSNPGPSYGYTF. The CDR3 DNA sequence: TGTGCCAGCAGTAATCCGGGCCCTTCCTATGGCTACACCTTC.

On this clonotype itself: Lacking the conserved final phenylalanine or tryptophan, this CDR3 likely reflects a read error. The DNA is left out, because the CDR3 cannot be placed on it with certainty; the CDR3 is given as TCRdb lists it. This chain links TRBV10-1 with TRBJ2-7; the table gives TRBD1 as D, unverified against the DNA. The CDR3 length equals 15 residues, ends included. Germline CDR1 WNHNN, CDR2 SYGVQD (reference sequence). The CDR3: CASSESPVSEQYFGS.

This clonotype appeared a few times. This chain joins TRBV19 and TRBJ2-3, with 9 positions matching TRBD2. The length of the CDR3 is 16 residues. V shed 5 bases, J shed 0 bases, and the junction held 6 bases outside the gene matches. CDR1 is LNHDA, CDR2 SQIVND, per germline (reference sequence). CDR3 nucleotide sequence: TGTGCCAGTAGTTCGCGGGGGGGGCCTAGCACAGATACGCAGTATTTT. Protein product: CASSSRGGPSTDTQYF.

In this sample, this clonotype turned up many times. This chain uses TRBV27 with TRBJ2-7, with TRBD1 matching over 7 bases. Germline CDR1 is MNHEY and CDR2 is SMNVEV (reference sequence). The V segment lost 4 bases and the J segment 1 base; nucleotides outside the gene matches: 4. The CDR3 runs to 14 residues. CDR3 in DNA: TGTGCCAGCAGTTCAGGGACAGCTTCCTACGAGCAGTACTTC. This codes for CASSSGTASYEQYF.

There are many counts of this clonotype. This CDR3 is CASSLSGTVAEAFF. The CDR3 nucleotides read TGTGCCAGCAGTTTATCCGGGACAGTCGCTGAAGCTTTCTTT. This sequence joins TRBV27 and TRBJ1-1, with 7 bases lining up with TRBD1. Germline V gene data show CDR1 as MNHEY and CDR2 as SMNVEV (reference sequence). The J segment lost 6 bases and the V segment lost 0 bases, leaving 4 bases of the junction unmatched. This CDR3 has 14 residues.

The chain's CDR3 is CASSLGHNNEQFF. CDR3 DNA sequence: TGTGCCAGCAGCTTGGGACATAACAATGAGCAGTTCTTC. The chain couples TRBV7-6 to TRBJ2-1, with D perhaps TRBD1 (6 bases). CDR1 is SGHVS and CDR2 is FNYEAQ in the germline V gene. The CDR3 sequence is 13 residues long. The germline V and J ends were trimmed by 3 bases and 5 bases, with 8 bases remaining between them.

The chain has TRBV6-6 and TRBJ2-4; D remains ambiguous. This CDR3 has 16 residues. Trimming removed 0 bases at V and 13 bases at J, with 22 bases between. Germline CDR1 reads MNHNY; CDR2 reads SVGAGI (reference sequence). The CDR3 nucleotides read TGTGCCAGCAGTTACTCGGCGGTTAGACGCACAGATACGCAGTACTTC. This codes for CASSYSAVRRTDTQYF.

On this clonotype: Given a much more abundant clone one base away, this may be a read error. The chain carries TRBV5-1 and TRBJ2-1; 13 positions match TRBD2. V lost 7 bases, J lost 10 bases, and 11 bases stayed unmatched. Per germline, CDR1 SGHRS and CDR2 YFSETQ. The CDR3 extends over 15 amino acids. The CDR3 DNA reads as TGCGCCAGCCGGACTACGACTAGCGGGAGGCGCGAGCAGTTCTTC. As protein: CASRTTTSGRREQFF.

This clonotype has only a few counts. The chain couples TRBV7-8 to TRBJ2-3; D is possibly TRBD1 (6 bases). Germline V gene lookup returns CDR1 SGHVS and CDR2 FQNEAQ. V lost 1 base and J 12 bases, leaving 17 bases between the germline ends. This CDR3 has 14 residues. As DNA, the CDR3 is TGTGCCAGCAGCTTAGGGGACAACTACCTCCCCCAGTATTTT. It specifies CASSLGDNYLPQYF.

DNA for the CDR3: TGTGCCAGCAGCTCTAGCGGCAGCTCCTACAATGAGCAGTACTTC. Its translation is CASSSSGSSYNEQYF. The V gene is TRBV7-2, the J gene TRBJ2-5; 7 nucleotides align to TRBD2. This CDR3 has 15 amino acids. Per the germline V gene, CDR1 is SGHTA and CDR2 is FQGNSA. The junction had 16 bases not matched to a gene; V was cut back by 4 bases and J by 11 bases.

This clonotype appeared many times. The chain links TRBV6-5 to TRBJ1-4, with D maybe TRBD1 (5 bases). With 2 bases removed from V and 0 bases from J, the gap between germline ends came to 7 bases. Germline V gene sequence: CDR1 MNHEY, CDR2 SVGAGI. This CDR3 contains 15 residues. The CDR3 reads CASSYQGATNEKLFF. The CDR3 nucleotides read TGTGCCAGCAGTTACCAGGGAGCAACTAATGAAAAACTGTTTTTT.

The chain joins TRBV7-6 to TRBJ2-5; no clear D. The tail of the sequence fits TRBJ2-7 better, so the J call may be wrong. Germline V lookup: CDR1 SGHVS, CDR2 FNYEAQ. The CDR3 is 12 amino acids. The CDR3 region is CASSSKPYEQYF. CDR3 in DNA: TGTGCCAGCAGCTCGAAGCCCTACGAGCAGTACTTC.

This clonotype was counted at least ten times. The rearrangement links TRBV7-9 to TRBJ2-5, with TRBD2 matching over 8 bases. The CDR3 loop spans 15 amino acids. Germline V gene lookup returns CDR1 SEHNR and CDR2 FQNEAQ (reference sequence). Trimming at V came to 5 bases and at J to 7 bases, leaving 12 bases not matched to a gene. Here the CDR3 reads CASSHHGSGIGTQYF. CDR3 coding DNA: TGTGCCAGCAGCCACCATGGTAGCGGGATCGGGACCCAGTACTTC.

This clonotype is judged large. The chain joins TRBV7-9 to TRBJ2-5; D remains unclear. The CDR3 covers 15 residues. Germline V CDR1 and CDR2: SEHNR, FQNEAQ (reference sequence). V was clipped by 4 bases and J by 2 bases, with 14 bases between them. CDR3 DNA: TGTGCCAGCAGCTCTGGACCCTCCCAGCAAGAGACCCAGTACTTC. Amino acids: CASSSGPSQQETQYF. The full variable domain, rest sourced from reference TRBV7-9 and TRBJ2-5, is DTGVSQNPRHKITKRGQNVTFRCDPISEHNRLYWYRQTLGQGPEFLTYFQNEAQLEKSRLLSDRFSAERPKGSFSTLEIQRTEQGDSAMYLCASSSGPSQQETQYFGPGTRLLVL.

This clonotype was observed many times. CDR3 sequence: CASSLLGGNYGYTF. For the CDR3, the DNA is TGTGCCAGCAGTTTATTAGGGGGTAACTATGGCTACACCTTC. The gene calls are TRBV12-3 or TRBV12-4 and TRBJ1-2, with a tentative D call TRBD1 (6 bases). The CDR3 spans 14 residues. The V gene lost 2 bases and the J gene lost 1 base, with 8 bases spanning the gap.

This clonotype was found a few times. The chain combines TRBV9 with TRBJ1-5; D gene unclear. Germline CDR1 reads SGDLS; CDR2 reads YYNGEE. V shed 0 bases and J shed 1 base, with 8 bases lying between them. This CDR3 has 15 amino acids. DNA for the CDR3: TGTGCCAGCAGCGTAGGGCCGGGGAGCAATCAGCCCCAGCATTTT. It codes for CASSVGPGSNQPQHF.

J is TRBJ2-5 and V is TRBV7-2; D ambiguous. The germline V gene has CDR1 SGHTA and CDR2 FQGNSA. Trimming pared 5 bases from V and 9 bases from J, leaving 10 bases between. This CDR3 spans 11 amino acids. The CDR3: CASSQRQAQYF. DNA for the CDR3: TGTGCCAGCAGCCAAAGGCAGGCCCAGTACTTC.

The chain carries TRBV7-2 and TRBJ1-2; the D is unclear. The CDR3 loop spans 13 amino acids. Germline lookup yields CDR1 SGHTA and CDR2 FQGNSA. V was pared by 3 bases and J by 6 bases, with 11 bases between. CDR3 in DNA: TGTGCCAGCAGCTTGACACCCGCCCATGGCTACACCTTC. Protein sequence: CASSLTPAHGYTF.

This clonotype was recorded a few times. The V call is TRBV6-1, the J call TRBJ2-7, with 8 bases fitting TRBD2. Judging by the DNA end, TRBJ2-1 fits better; the J call may be wrong. Germline V gene data show CDR1 as MNHNS and CDR2 as SASEGT. The CDR3 spans 14 residues. The CDR3, as DNA: TGTGCCAGCAGTTTTGCCAGCGGGAGTCGTGAGCAGTTCTTC. Translating gives CASSFASGSREQFF.

By frequency in the sample, this clonotype is medium-sized. The V and J genes are TRBV6-1 and TRBJ2-3; D might be TRBD2 (7 bases). Per germline, CDR1 MNHNS and CDR2 SASEGT. The CDR3 consists of 17 residues. Trimming stripped 7 bases from V and 6 bases from J, with 26 bases between. CDR3 in amino acids: CASIQRGGVGLADTQYF. The DNA of the CDR3 is TGTGCCAGCATTCAAAGGGGGGGAGTCGGTCTTGCGGATACGCAGTATTTT.

This clonotype has just a few counts. This rearrangement joins TRBV11-3 to TRBJ2-3; D is possibly TRBD1 (6 bases). CDR1 and CDR2 from the germline V gene are SGHNT and YENEEA. Trimming removed 3 bases at V and 4 bases at J, with 14 bases between. This CDR3 comprises 15 residues. The CDR3 is CASSFRRGNADTQYF. CDR3 sequence (DNA): TGTGCCAGCAGCTTCAGAAGGGGGAATGCAGATACGCAGTATTTT.

This clonotype was seen more than once but under ten times. Relative to the germline gene, one junction end is altered; a read error may explain this. The J gene is TRBJ2-5, the V gene TRBV7-7, with 7 bases lining up with TRBD2. There are 13 residues in the CDR3. The germline gives CDR1 SSHAT, CDR2 FNYEAQ (reference sequence). For the CDR3, the DNA is TGTGCTAGCAGCTCCGGACTAGTAGAGACCCAGTACTTC. Translated, it gives CASSSGLVETQYF.

Ten or more counts support this clonotype. This chain uses TRBV7-8 with TRBJ2-7; 9 nucleotides agree with TRBD2. The junction had 18 bases not matched to a gene; V was cut back by 5 bases and J by 7 bases. CDR1 and CDR2 (germline): SGHVS, FQNEAQ. The CDR3 contains 17 residues. CDR3 sequence (DNA): TGTGCCAGCAGCCCCCTGCTCCTAGCGGGGTTCTACAATGAGCAGTACTTC. As protein: CASSPLLLAGFYNEQYF.

This chain links TRBV6-1 with TRBJ2-3, with D perhaps matching TRBD1 (6 bases). CDR1 and CDR2 from the germline V gene are MNHNS and SASEGT. The CDR3 loop spans 19 amino acids. Trimming cost V 1 base and J 0 bases, with 20 bases left between them. This CDR3 reads CASSEGAVVGAYSTDTQYF. Here the CDR3 DNA reads TGTGCCAGCAGTGAAGGGGCGGTAGTGGGGGCGTACAGCACAGATACGCAGTATTTT.